These 14 T cell receptor beta chains originate from one sample sequenced in a study of cytomegalovirus exposure and HLA in healthy donors. PCR employed 60 Vbeta and 13 Jbeta primers. Assay: immunoSEQ multiplex PCR; the TCRdb copy retains only in-frame clones and omits some. This table holds 170,000 or so clones, around 83% found once. Sample: PBMCs. All receptors come from a man aged 45 to 65 in good health and CMV-seronegative.

In this sample, this clone turned up once. This chain connects TRBV6-5 to TRBJ2-1; TRBD1 matches at 7 bases. CDR3 length equals 12 residues. Germline CDR1 MNHEY, CDR2 SVGAGI. The junction had 0 bases not matched to a gene; V was cut back by 0 bases and J by 10 bases. Here the CDR3 reads CASSYSGQEQFF. The DNA for the CDR3 is TGTGCCAGCAGTTACTCGGGACAGGAGCAGTTCTTC.

The gene calls are TRBV4-2 and TRBJ2-5, with 8 bases that match TRBD2. Germline V lookup: CDR1 LGHNA, CDR2 YNFKEQ. The CDR3 has 18 residues. V was clipped by 0 bases and J by 4 bases; unmatched bases: 13. The CDR3 sequence: CASSQDVAGGQGGETQYF. The CDR3 nucleotides read TGTGCCAGCAGCCAAGATGTGGCGGGAGGCCAGGGTGGAGAGACCCAGTACTTC.

V usage is TRBV5-1 and J usage is TRBJ2-6; the match to TRBD1 covers 8 bases. The CDR3 runs to 14 residues. CDR1 and CDR2 from the germline V gene are SGHRS and YFSETQ. J was trimmed by 3 bases and V by 7 bases; bases with no gene match: 3. The CDR3 protein is CASGQGGGANVLTF. The CDR3 nucleotides read TGCGCCAGCGGACAGGGCGGTGGGGCCAACGTCCTGACTTTC.

The rearrangement joins TRBV5-1 to TRBJ2-2; 8 bases map to TRBD1. Germline CDR1 is SGHRS and CDR2 is YFSETQ. CDR3 length: 16 residues. V was pared by 2 bases and J by 7 bases, with 10 bases of the junction left unmatched. The chain's CDR3 is CASSFGQGATGGELFF. DNA for the CDR3: TGCGCCAGCAGCTTCGGGCAGGGGGCAACGGGCGGGGAGCTGTTTTTT.

V is TRBV7-3 and J is TRBJ2-1; 9 bases line up with TRBD2. The CDR3 has 16 residues. After removal of 2 bases from V and 8 bases from J, the junction contained 10 bases not matched to a gene. CDR1 SGHTA and CDR2 FQGTGA come from the germline V gene. CDR3 bases: TGTGCCAGCAGCTTATCGTTGGCGGGAGGGAGGGATGAGCAGTTCTTC. Its protein product is CASSLSLAGGRDEQFF.

A single count supports this clone. This chain joins TRBV18 and TRBJ1-3; D remains ambiguous. V was pared by 2 bases and J by 5 bases, with 10 bases between. Germline loops: CDR1 KGHSH, CDR2 LQKENI. This CDR3 comprises 14 residues. The CDR3 sequence is CASSPTETRNTIYF. The DNA of the CDR3 is TGTGCCAGCTCACCAACCGAGACTCGAAACACCATATATTTT.

The chain recombines TRBV18 with TRBJ1-6, with 7 bases lining up with TRBD1. This CDR3 comprises 16 residues. V was pared by 3 bases and J by 5 bases, with 7 bases of the junction left unmatched. Germline V gives CDR1 KGHSH, CDR2 LQKENI. The CDR3 DNA reads as TGTGCCAGCTCACCCCCTGACAGGGTTAATAATTCACCCCTCCACTTT. The encoded protein is CASSPPDRVNNSPLHF. The whole variable domain, remainder taken from reference TRBV18 and TRBJ1-6, is NAGVMQNPRHLVRRRGQEARLRCSPMKGHSHVYWYRQLPEEGLKFMVYLQKENIIDESGMPKERFSAEFPKEGPSILRIQQVVRGDSAAYFCASSPPDRVNNSPLHFGNGTRLTVT.

Concerning this clone itself: A read error may account for a junction end that differs from germline. This rearrangement joins TRBV7-9 to TRBJ1-2; D is undetermined. This CDR3 has 13 amino acids. Germline values: CDR1 SEHNR, CDR2 FQNEAQ (reference sequence). The CDR3 DNA follows: TGTTCCAGCAGCGAGGCCCTGGCGGGCGGCTACACCTTC. It codes for CSSSEALAGGYTF.

This sequence joins TRBV5-1 and TRBJ1-3; 7 positions agree with TRBD1. V dropped 3 bases and J dropped 0; count of bases not matched to a gene: 3. Per the germline V gene, CDR1 is SGHRS and CDR2 is YFSETQ. The CDR3 is 15 amino acids. This CDR3 is CASSSTGISGNTIYF. The CDR3 nucleotides read TGCGCCAGCAGCTCGACAGGGATCTCTGGAAACACCATATATTTT.

The chain combines TRBV5-1 with TRBJ2-6; perhaps TRBD2 as D (5 bases). The ends were cut back, 5 bases at V and 2 bases at J, with 5 bases in the middle. The CDR3 extends over 13 amino acids. Looked up from germline, CDR1 is SGHRS and CDR2 is YFSETQ. CDR3 sequence reads: CASRAAGANVLTF. Written as DNA, the CDR3 is TGCGCCAGCAGAGCGGCTGGGGCCAACGTCCTGACTTTC.

This chain connects TRBV10-3 to TRBJ1-5, with a possible D match to TRBD1 (6 bases). The CDR3 sequence is 14 residues long. V dropped 3 bases and J dropped 5 bases, with 11 bases sitting between them. The germline V gene encodes CDR1 ENHRY and CDR2 SYGVKD. The CDR3 region has the DNA TGTGCCATCAGTGATTTTTCAGGGGATCAGCCCCAGCATTTT. Its protein is CAISDFSGDQPQHF.

This rearrangement joins TRBV7-3 to TRBJ2-2; 8 nucleotides line up with TRBD2. With 1 base clipped from V and 4 bases from J, the junction kept 2 bases outside the gene matches. Germline CDR1 SGHTA, CDR2 FQGTGA. This CDR3 has 15 amino acids. DNA for the CDR3: TGTGCCAGCAGCTTAAGTCTAGCGGGCACCGGGGAGCTGTTTTTT. It codes for CASSLSLAGTGELFF.

The chain joins TRBV5-6 to TRBJ1-1; D gene uncertain. V gave up 2 bases and J gave up 4 bases, with 6 bases separating them. The V gene's germline CDR1 is SGHDT and CDR2 YYEEEE. This CDR3 is built from 12 residues. The chain's CDR3 is CASSFGSTEAFF. Here the CDR3 DNA reads TGTGCCAGCAGCTTCGGGAGCACTGAAGCTTTCTTT.

This rearrangement joins TRBV11-2 to TRBJ2-3; D gene ambiguous. The CDR3 has 12 amino acids. The germline gives CDR1 SGHAT, CDR2 FQNNGV. V was pared by 7 bases and J by 4 bases, with 9 bases between. For the CDR3, the DNA is TGTGCCAGCACCTCGTCCCCAGATACGCAGTATTTT. This gives the protein CASTSSPDTQYF.